The 19 T cell receptor beta chains presented below share a single source sample, sequenced in a study of blood T cell repertoires in COVID-19. Sequencing used immunoSEQ multiplex PCR; TCRdb keeps in-frame clones, though not all of them. The table has 200,000 to 250,000 clones, 85% seen once. Sequencing was done on a sample of peripheral blood. These receptors were collected from a woman aged 70 to 79 with COVID-19, enrolled during active disease.

This clone was counted only a few times. CDR3 nucleotide sequence: TGCGCCAGCAGCCAAGGCCCAATAGGGAGGGGAAGAAATGAGCAGTTCTTC. It translates to CASSQGPIGRGRNEQFF. The J gene is TRBJ2-1, the V gene TRBV4-1; 7 nucleotides align to TRBD2. The CDR3 is 17 residues long. Unmatched junction bases numbered 13, after V lost 1 base and J lost 7 bases. Germline V gene sequence: CDR1 MGHRA, CDR2 YSYEKL.

This chain joins TRBV7-9 and TRBJ2-1, with D possibly matching TRBD2 (5 bases). Trimming removed 3 bases from V and 6 bases from J, with 9 bases in between. This CDR3 region has 13 residues. The germline gives CDR1 SEHNR, CDR2 FQNEAQ (reference sequence). CDR3 loop: CASSFGGPNEQFF. In nucleotides, the CDR3 is TGTGCCAGCAGCTTCGGAGGACCCAATGAGCAGTTCTTC. The whole variable domain, remainder taken from reference TRBV7-9 and TRBJ2-1, is DTGVSQNPRHKITKRGQNVTFRCDPISEHNRLYWYRQTLGQGPEFLTYFQNEAQLEKSRLLSDRFSAERPKGSFSTLEIQRTEQGDSAMYLCASSFGGPNEQFFGPGTRLTVL.

The CDR3 reads CASSYAGGARTGELFF. CDR3 coding DNA: TGTGCCAGCAGTTACGCTGGGGGGGCCCGAACCGGGGAGCTGTTTTTT. The genes are TRBV6-5 and TRBJ2-2; TRBD2 might be the D (7 bases). This CDR3 is 16 amino acids long. CDR1 and CDR2 (germline): MNHEY, SVGAGI. Deletions cut 2 bases from V and 5 bases from J, with 15 bases between.

This chain connects TRBV19 to TRBJ1-2; a weak D match, TRBD1 (6 bases). The CDR3 extends over 15 amino acids. Germline V CDR1 and CDR2: LNHDA, SQIVND (reference sequence). V gave up 4 bases and J gave up 6 bases, with 18 bases separating them. CDR3 sequence reads: CASSRGGGRKNGYTF. CDR3 DNA sequence: TGTGCCAGTAGTAGGGGAGGGGGGCGGAAGAATGGCTACACCTTC.

The V call is TRBV29-1, the J call TRBJ1-2; maybe TRBD1 (6 bases). The V and J ends lost 7 bases and 5 bases respectively, with 8 bases between them. In germline, CDR1 is SQVTM, CDR2 ANQGSEA. The CDR3 runs to 10 residues. In DNA form, the CDR3 reads TGCAGCGCAACAGGGTATGGCTACACCTTC. Its protein product is CSATGYGYTF.

The V call is TRBV30, the J call TRBJ1-3; D remains ambiguous. From germline, CDR1 is GTSNPN and CDR2 SVGIG (reference sequence). The CDR3 is 11 amino acids. Trimming took 4 bases from V and 4 from J, leaving 5 bases between them. The CDR3 reads CAWNRGNTIYF. CDR3 coding DNA: TGTGCCTGGAATCGGGGAAACACCATATATTTT.

The chain is built from TRBV15 and TRBJ2-7; the match to TRBD1 covers 11 bases. The V and J ends lost 0 bases and 4 bases, in that order; junction bases with no gene match: 5. The germline V gene has CDR1 LNHNV and CDR2 YYDKDF (reference sequence). This CDR3 comprises 16 residues. CDR3 sequence reads: CATSRDGTGGTYEQYF. The CDR3 coding sequence is TGTGCCACCAGCAGAGATGGGACAGGGGGTACGTACGAGCAGTACTTC.

The chain combines TRBV6-5 with TRBJ2-5, with TRBD1 matching over 7 bases. The CDR3 has 13 amino acids. CDR1 and CDR2 from the germline V gene are MNHEY and SVGAGI. Trimming removed 7 bases from V and 4 bases from J; junction bases left unmatched: 6. CDR3: CASTTGTAETQYF. CDR3 DNA: TGTGCCAGCACTACGGGGACAGCAGAGACCCAGTACTTC.

The chain has TRBV6-5 and TRBJ2-1, with a possible D match to TRBD1 (7 bases). The V gene lost 10 bases and the J gene lost 5 bases, with 12 bases spanning the gap. Looked up from germline, CDR1 is MNHEY and CDR2 is SVGAGI. The CDR3 totals 12 residues. CDR3 coding DNA: TGTGCCACAGGGGGGCAGAACAATGAGCAGTTCTTC. Amino acids: CATGGQNNEQFF.

There are a few counts of this clone. CDR3 DNA: TGTGCCAGCAGTGAATACGGGATGAGGGGGCAACGGCCTATGAACACTGAAGCTTTCTTT. Translation gives CASSEYGMRGQRPMNTEAFF. The chain links TRBV2 to TRBJ1-1; TRBD1 aligns across 7 bases. V trimming: 2 bases; J trimming: 0 bases; junction bases outside the gene matches: 18. CDR1 is SNHLY and CDR2 is FYNNEI in the germline V gene. This CDR3 contains 20 residues.

J is TRBJ2-7 and V is TRBV27, with 7 bases that match TRBD1. CDR1 is MNHEY and CDR2 is SMNVEV in the germline V gene (reference sequence). CDR3 length: 15 amino acids. V was clipped by 6 bases and J by 1 base; unmatched bases: 9. CDR3 in DNA: TGTGCCAGCAGCGATACCGGGACAGTATCCTACGAGCAGTACTTC. Amino acids: CASSDTGTVSYEQYF.

V is TRBV7-6 and J is TRBJ2-2; possible D gene TRBD1, 7 bases. The CDR3 spans 15 residues. Trimming cost V 5 bases and J 5 bases, with 15 bases left between them. CDR1 is SGHVS, CDR2 FNYEAQ, per germline. The CDR3 DNA sequence: TGTGCCAGCAGCCAGGGGGGCGGGGCAACCGGGGAGCTGTTTTTT. Translated, it gives CASSQGGGATGELFF.

Notes on this clone: Other DNA sequences within the sample encode an identical CDR3. The gene calls are TRBV27 and TRBJ1-5; possibly TRBD1 for D (6 bases). The germline CDR1 and CDR2 sequences are MNHEY and SMNVEV (reference sequence). Deletions cut 1 base from V and 5 bases from J, with 6 bases between. This CDR3 comprises 13 residues. The CDR3: CASSLYRDQPQHF. CDR3 coding DNA: TGTGCCAGCAGTTTATACAGGGATCAGCCCCAGCATTTT.

The rearrangement links TRBV19 to TRBJ1-5; tentative D call: TRBD1 (6 bases). The CDR3 is made up of 15 amino acids. V lost 7 bases, J lost 0 bases, and 13 bases lay in between. CDR1 is LNHDA and CDR2 is SQIVND in the germline V gene (reference sequence). The CDR3 loop is CASTPGQNSNQPQHF. As DNA, the CDR3 is TGTGCCAGTACCCCCGGACAGAATAGCAATCAGCCCCAGCATTTT.

This clone was found a few times. This chain links TRBV6-5 with TRBJ2-1; 8 bases align to TRBD1. The ends lost 0 bases at V and 4 bases at J; junction bases unmatched: 5. The CDR3 runs to 16 residues. Germline CDR1 reads MNHEY; CDR2 reads SVGAGI. The DNA of the CDR3 is TGTGCCAGCAGTTACTCCGGGACAGGACTATACAATGAGCAGTTCTTC. As protein: CASSYSGTGLYNEQFF.

The chain joins TRBV6-2 or TRBV6-3 to TRBJ2-7, with TRBD2 identical over 7 bases. There are 17 residues in the CDR3. Losses at the gene ends were 0 bases for V and 2 bases for J; bases not matched to a gene: 10. CDR1 is MNHEY and CDR2 is SVGEGT in the germline V gene. This chain's CDR3 is CASSYSISSGKPYEQYF. Here the CDR3 DNA reads TGTGCCAGCAGTTACTCGATTTCTAGCGGAAAGCCCTACGAGCAGTACTTC.

The rearrangement uses TRBV18 and TRBJ2-7, with 11 bases that match TRBD1. The V segment lost 8 bases and the J segment 5 bases; nucleotides outside the gene matches: 11. This CDR3 has 15 residues. The V gene's germline CDR1 is KGHSH and CDR2 LQKENI. As DNA, the CDR3 is TGTGCCAGCACCCTAGCGGGGACAGGGGGGAACGAGCAGTACTTC. This encodes CASTLAGTGGNEQYF.

The V and J genes are TRBV7-2 and TRBJ2-1, with 8 bases identical to TRBD2. Germline-derived CDR1 and CDR2 are SGHTA and FQGNSA. The CDR3 has 16 residues. J was trimmed by 7 bases and V by 5 bases; bases with no gene match: 13. The CDR3 DNA reads as TGTGCCAGCAGCATCAGCTCGTCGGGGGGGTCGAATGAGCAGTTCTTC. Translated, it gives CASSISSSGGSNEQFF. The full variable domain, in which reference TRBV7-2 and TRBJ2-1 provide the parts outside the CDR3, is GAGVSQSPSNKVTEKGKDVELRCDPISGHTALYWYRQSLGQGLEFLIYFQGNSAPDKSGLPSDRFSAERTGGSVSTLTIQRTQQEDSAVYLCASSISSSGGSNEQFFGPGTRLTVL.

This clone was counted between two and nine times. The V gene is TRBV19, the J gene TRBJ2-2; TRBD1 might be the D (6 bases). V lost 10 bases and J lost 4, with 16 bases in between. The germline CDR1 and CDR2 sequences are LNHDA and SQIVND (reference sequence). The CDR3 sequence is 14 residues long. The CDR3 bases are TGTGCCACCAAGGGGGTTGGGCGCACCGGGGAGCTGTTTTTT. Protein product: CATKGVGRTGELFF.